The 17 T cell receptor beta chains given below trace back to one sample, sequenced in a study of blood T cells in healthy people across ages. Alongside a J-beta primer mix, a sample-barcoded 5' primer served in a second PCR lasting roughly 6 to 12 cycles. Each CDR3 protein gets one entry after TCRdb re-called the 5' RACE reads with MiXCR. This sample has 800,000 to 950,000 distinct CDR3 sequences, with about 28% found just once. This same sample was also part of a study on T cells of mothers and their children.

The material sequenced was blood. The receptors here all came from a middle-aged woman in good health.

This clonotype has at least ten counts. DNA for the CDR3: TGCAGTGCTAGGGTAGGGGGGAGACAGTTCTTC. Its protein product is CSARVGGRQFF. The chain is built from TRBV20-1 and TRBJ2-1; possibly TRBD1 or TRBD2 for D (6 bases each). Trimming stripped 3 bases from V and 13 bases from J, with 13 bases between. The CDR3 contains 11 residues. The V gene's germline CDR1 is DFQATT and CDR2 SNEGSKA (reference sequence).

In this sample, this clonotype turned up once. The CDR3 bases are TGTGCCACCAGCAAGCAACTTGGCTACGAGCAGTACTTC. Translating it yields CATSKQLGYEQYF. The chain employs TRBV15 and TRBJ2-5; no reliable D call. The tail of the sequence fits TRBJ2-7 better, so the J call may be wrong. Germline V lookup: CDR1 LNHNV, CDR2 YYDKDF (reference sequence). The CDR3 has 13 residues.

V gene TRBV9 combines with J gene TRBJ2-7; 8 nucleotides agree with TRBD1. Trimming took 4 bases from V and 4 from J; bases not matched to a gene: 10. CDR1 and CDR2 from the germline V gene are SGDLS and YYNGEE. The CDR3 extends over 15 amino acids. CDR3 nucleotide sequence: TGTGCCAGCAGCCCCACAGGGGGATCCCTGTACGAGCAGTACTTC. It translates to CASSPTGGSLYEQYF.

This clonotype has only a few counts. The chain couples TRBV28 to TRBJ2-7; D might be TRBD2 (5 bases). From germline, CDR1 is MDHEN and CDR2 SYDVKM. The CDR3 is 13 amino acids. The V end lost 5 bases, the J end lost 7 bases, and 15 bases lay between the germline ends. The CDR3 coding sequence is TGTGCCAGCAGTCAATCGGGGTCCTGGGAGCAGTACTTC. Residues: CASSQSGSWEQYF. The complete variable domain, with remaining parts taken from reference TRBV28 and TRBJ2-7, reads DVKVTQSSRYLVKRTGEKVFLECVQDMDHENMFWYRQDPGLGLRLIYFSYDVKMKEKGDIPEGYSVSREKKERFSLILESASTNQTSMYLCASSQSGSWEQYFGPGTRLTVT.

The chain joins TRBV6-5 to TRBJ2-3; 7 positions agree with TRBD1. Germline V gives CDR1 MNHEY, CDR2 SVGAGI. The CDR3 spans 16 residues. Germline trimming cut 0 bases from V and 4 bases from J; bases unmatched to any gene: 7. The CDR3 nucleotides read TGTGCCAGCAGTTACTCGCGCTCGACAGGGTCAGATACGCAGTATTTT. Protein sequence: CASSYSRSTGSDTQYF.

The sample holds a few counts of this clonotype. This chain connects TRBV3-1 to TRBJ2-5; 11 bases map to TRBD2. Gene TRBJ2-7 matches the end of the DNA better, so the J call may be wrong. This CDR3 is 14 amino acids long. Germline-derived CDR1 and CDR2 are LGHDT and YNNKEL (reference sequence). The DNA of the CDR3 is TGTGCCAGCAGCCTAGCGGGGGGGGAATACGAGCAGTACTTC. Encoded protein: CASSLAGGEYEQYF.

In this sample, this clonotype turned up a few times. This chain uses TRBV15 with TRBJ1-5, with 7 bases lining up with TRBD1. Germline loops: CDR1 LNHNV, CDR2 YYDKDF (reference sequence). With V trimmed by 1 base and J by 2 bases, 11 bases remained unmatched. The CDR3 has 18 residues. DNA of the CDR3: TGTGCCACCAGCAGAGTGGGAAATACAGGGGTAGGCAATCAGCCCCAGCATTTT. This translates into CATSRVGNTGVGNQPQHF.

This clonotype came up many times. The chain is built from TRBV6-2 or TRBV6-3 and TRBJ1-2, with D possibly TRBD1 on 6 matching bases. CDR3 length equals 18 residues. Germline CDR1 MNHEY, CDR2 SVGEGT. V was trimmed by 0 bases and J by 5 bases, leaving 22 bases between them. The CDR3 DNA is TGTGCCAGCAGTTACTCGATGCGTCACAGGGCTTTCGGATATGGCTACACCTTC. Its translation: CASSYSMRHRAFGYGYTF.

This clonotype occurred many times. The V call is TRBV11-2, the J call TRBJ1-2, with D unresolved. V was trimmed by 3 bases and J by 5 bases, leaving 16 bases between them. The CDR3 sequence is 15 residues long. Germline V gives CDR1 SGHAT, CDR2 FQNNGV. In nucleotides, the CDR3 is TGTGCCAGCAGCTTGGCGAGGGAACAGAGTTATGGCTACACCTTC. Protein product: CASSLAREQSYGYTF.

The chain links TRBV12-3 or TRBV12-4 to TRBJ1-2, with no clear D. Trimming left V 9 bases short and J 7 bases short, with 12 bases between. This CDR3 is built from 11 residues. CDR3 sequence: CASRNTGGYTF. The CDR3 bases are TGTGCCAGTCGTAATACGGGTGGCTACACCTTC.

V is TRBV6-2 or TRBV6-3 and J is TRBJ1-5; D may be TRBD1 (6 bases). Germline V gives CDR1 MNHEY, CDR2 SVGEGT. V was clipped by 2 bases and J by 2 bases, with 10 bases between them. The CDR3 runs 15 residues. The CDR3 loop reads CASSYPGVGNQPQHF. The CDR3 DNA is TGTGCCAGCAGTTACCCAGGGGTCGGCAATCAGCCCCAGCATTTT.

The rearrangement joins TRBV9 to TRBJ2-2, with TRBD2 matching over 11 bases. This CDR3 spans 16 amino acids. Germline lookup yields CDR1 SGDLS and CDR2 YYNGEE. V dropped 4 bases and J dropped 6; count of bases not matched to a gene: 8. The CDR3 is CASSSQPSGGPGELFF. As DNA, the CDR3 is TGTGCCAGCAGCTCTCAGCCTAGCGGGGGGCCCGGGGAGCTGTTTTTT.

V gene TRBV7-9 combines with J gene TRBJ2-6, with 10 bases that match TRBD1. In germline, CDR1 is SEHNR, CDR2 FQNEAQ (reference sequence). J lost 3 bases, V lost 4 bases, and 9 bases had no gene match. CDR3 length equals 18 residues. Here the CDR3 DNA reads TGTGCCAGCAGCTCATCGAGACAGGGGGCGCGTGGGGCCAACGTCCTGACTTTC. It specifies CASSSSRQGARGANVLTF.

On this clonotype itself: This may arise from a read error, as a much more abundant clone is one base away. The chain couples TRBV6-2 or TRBV6-3 to TRBJ2-5; maybe TRBD1 (6 bases). This CDR3 has 13 residues. The V end was cut by 2 bases, the J end by 11 bases, with 15 bases between. CDR1 and CDR2 (germline): MNHEY, SVGEGT. The CDR3 spells CASSYRDNNEQYF. For the CDR3, the DNA is TGTGCCAGCAGTTACCGGGACAACAATGAGCAGTACTTC.

This chain uses TRBV20-1 with TRBJ2-7, with D tentatively TRBD2 (5 bases). The CDR3 has 14 amino acids. CDR1 DFQATT and CDR2 SNEGSKA come from the germline V gene (reference sequence). V was shortened by 3 bases and J by 1 base, with 13 bases between the two germline ends. The CDR3 DNA reads as TGCAGTGCTAGCATGAGGACTTTATCCTACGAGCAGTACTTC. Residues: CSASMRTLSYEQYF.

This clonotype came up many times. The chain uses TRBV24-1 and TRBJ2-7, with 9 nucleotides matching TRBD1. V lost 4 bases to trimming and J lost 4 bases; unmatched junction nucleotides: 4. Germline V gene sequence: CDR1 KGHDR, CDR2 SFDVKD. The CDR3 is made up of 14 amino acids. CDR3 residues: CATSDQGTGYEQYF. The CDR3 DNA is TGTGCCACCAGTGACCAAGGGACAGGGTACGAGCAGTACTTC.

The chain links TRBV18 to TRBJ2-4; D is possibly TRBD1 or TRBD2 (6 bases each). This CDR3 has 16 residues. The germline CDR1 and CDR2 sequences are KGHSH and LQKENI. V dropped 3 bases and J dropped 2 bases, with 14 bases sitting between them. CDR3 in amino acids: CASSPGGAMPKNIQYF. In DNA form, the CDR3 reads TGTGCCAGCTCACCGGGGGGCGCGATGCCCAAAAACATTCAGTACTTC.